The 27 T cell receptor beta chains reported below all come from one sample, sequenced in a study of control samples from healthy donors and cancer patients. Using immunoSEQ multiplex PCR, the repertoire was profiled, and TCRdb retains in-frame clones only, with some absent. The sample holds some 120,000 clones, about 90% seen once. Sequences were obtained from blood. These receptors all stem from a man aged 18 to 29 in good health.

The chain employs TRBV7-2 and TRBJ2-2, with unresolved D. In germline, CDR1 is SGHTA, CDR2 FQGNSA. The CDR3 runs to 14 residues. With 8 bases removed from V and 4 bases from J, the gap between germline ends came to 14 bases. CDR3 bases: TGTGCCAGCCGGGCCCTGCGGACCACCGGGGAGCTGTTTTTT. Protein: CASRALRTTGELFF.

The CDR3: CASSLGQSPEAFF. In nucleotides, the CDR3 is TGCGCCAGCAGCCTCGGACAGAGCCCTGAAGCTTTCTTT. The chain combines TRBV5-1 with TRBJ1-1, with D possibly being TRBD1 (6 bases). Germline assignment: CDR1 SGHRS and CDR2 YFSETQ. The CDR3 length is 13 residues. Trimming pared 4 bases from V and 6 bases from J, leaving 13 bases between. Looking up the rest from reference TRBV5-1 and TRBJ1-1 gives the full variable domain: KAGVTQTPRYLIKTRGQQVTLSCSPISGHRSVSWYQQTPGQGLQFLFEYFSETQRNKGNFPGRFSGRQFSNSRSEMNVSTLELGDSALYLCASSLGQSPEAFFGQGTRLTVV.

This sequence joins TRBV2 and TRBJ2-2; a weak D match, TRBD2 (6 bases). Trimming took 4 bases from V and 1 from J, leaving 13 bases between them. Germline V gene lookup returns CDR1 SNHLY and CDR2 FYNNEI. There are 16 residues in the CDR3. CDR3 amino acids: CASSGRGGRNTGELFF. The CDR3 DNA reads as TGTGCCAGCAGTGGGCGGGGTGGCAGGAACACCGGGGAGCTGTTTTTT.

This clone was detected only a few times. The CDR3 DNA reads TGTGCCAGCTCCAGGGATTTCCGTGATGAGCAGTTCTTC. Protein product: CASSRDFRDEQFF. The chain carries TRBV18 and TRBJ2-1, with D maybe TRBD1 (5 bases). V was trimmed by 6 bases and J by 8 bases, leaving 14 bases between them. In germline, CDR1 is KGHSH, CDR2 LQKENI. CDR3 size: 13 residues. Full variable domain (missing parts from reference TRBV18 and TRBJ2-1): NAGVMQNPRHLVRRRGQEARLRCSPMKGHSHVYWYRQLPEEGLKFMVYLQKENIIDESGMPKERFSAEFPKEGPSILRIQQVVRGDSAAYFCASSRDFRDEQFFGPGTRLTVL.

This rearrangement joins TRBV18 to TRBJ1-5, with D possibly TRBD1 on 5 matching bases. Per the germline V gene, CDR1 is KGHSH and CDR2 is LQKENI. V shed 5 bases and J shed 4 bases, with 15 bases lying between them. The CDR3 covers 15 residues. The CDR3 region has the DNA TGTGCCAGCTCAAGGGGAGAGGGCCCAAATCAGCCCCAGCATTTT. This gives the protein CASSRGEGPNQPQHF. The entire variable domain, with the rest obtained from reference TRBV18 and TRBJ1-5, is as follows: NAGVMQNPRHLVRRRGQEARLRCSPMKGHSHVYWYRQLPEEGLKFMVYLQKENIIDESGMPKERFSAEFPKEGPSILRIQQVVRGDSAAYFCASSRGEGPNQPQHFGDGTRLSIL.

This clone has only a few counts. The rearrangement joins TRBV6-4 to TRBJ2-1; no firm D call. The germline CDR1 and CDR2 sequences are MRHNA and SNTAGT. V was shortened by 0 bases and J by 2 bases, with 8 bases between the two germline ends. The CDR3 has 15 residues. For the CDR3, the DNA is TGTGCCAGCAGTGACTCTGAGGCCCCCTACAATGAGCAGTTCTTC. Encoded protein: CASSDSEAPYNEQFF.

The V and J genes are TRBV9 and TRBJ2-7, with no clear D. V was pared by 0 bases and J by 2 bases, with 9 bases between. Germline lookup yields CDR1 SGDLS and CDR2 YYNGEE. The length of the CDR3 is 14 residues. CDR3 DNA sequence: TGTGCCAGCAGCGTAGGAGACATAACCTACGAGCAGTACTTC. The encoded protein is CASSVGDITYEQYF.

V and J are TRBV5-6 and TRBJ2-3, with TRBD2 as a possible D gene (6 bases). The CDR3 consists of 15 residues. Deletions cut 4 bases from V and 0 bases from J, with 12 bases between. CDR1 and CDR2 (germline): SGHDT, YYEEEE. As DNA, the CDR3 is TGTGCCAGCAGCGACCGAGGAGGGAGCACAGATACGCAGTATTTT. The encoded protein is CASSDRGGSTDTQYF.

The chain joins TRBV7-3 to TRBJ1-2, with D possibly being TRBD1 (6 bases). Germline assignment: CDR1 SGHTA and CDR2 FQGTGA. The germline V and J ends were trimmed by 1 base and 7 bases, with 13 bases remaining between them. The CDR3 is made up of 14 amino acids. CDR3 DNA: TGTGCCAGCAGCTTAAATGGGGGGACACGTGGCTACACCTTC. It is translated as CASSLNGGTRGYTF. Combining the CDR3 with reference TRBV7-3 and TRBJ1-2 gives the whole variable domain GAGVSQTPSNKVTEKGKYVELRCDPISGHTALYWYRQSLGQGPEFLIYFQGTGAADDSGLPNDRFFAVRPEGSVSTLKIQRTERGDSAVYLCASSLNGGTRGYTFGSGTRLTVV.

The chain carries TRBV9 and TRBJ1-2; unclear D gene. CDR3 length equals 15 residues. CDR1 is SGDLS, CDR2 YYNGEE, per germline. V was shortened by 0 bases and J by 5 bases, with 14 bases between the two germline ends. As DNA, the CDR3 is TGTGCCAGCAGCGTAGCACTCCTCGGTGGGTATGGCTACACCTTC. The encoded protein is CASSVALLGGYGYTF.

CDR3 coding DNA: TGTGCCATCAGTGAGTCCAGGTCGGCAGGAGGTTACACAGATACGCAGTATTTT. Residues: CAISESRSAGGYTDTQYF. The chain is built from TRBV10-3 and TRBJ2-3, with a tentative D call TRBD2 (5 bases). V gave up 0 bases and J gave up 2 bases, with 18 bases separating them. In germline, CDR1 is ENHRY, CDR2 SYGVKD. The CDR3 totals 18 residues.

The chain combines TRBV2 with TRBJ1-4; no clear D gene. Trimming removed 1 base from V and 4 bases from J, with 10 bases in between. The CDR3 has 15 amino acids. The germline V gene encodes CDR1 SNHLY and CDR2 FYNNEI. CDR3: CASSEGQAVNEKLFF. Here the CDR3 DNA reads TGTGCCAGCAGTGAAGGGCAGGCCGTTAATGAAAAACTGTTTTTT.

V usage is TRBV5-1 and J usage is TRBJ1-2; unclear D gene. V lost 0 bases, J lost 8 bases, and 11 bases lay in between. The germline gives CDR1 SGHRS, CDR2 YFSETQ. There are 13 residues in the CDR3. CDR3 DNA: TGCGCCAGCAGCTTGGCCCTAGGGAGAGGCTACACCTTC. It yields the protein CASSLALGRGYTF.

The chain is built from TRBV14 and TRBJ2-2, with D perhaps TRBD1 (5 bases). The CDR3 contains 14 residues. Trimming removed 1 base from V and 5 bases from J, with 8 bases in between. The germline CDR1 and CDR2 sequences are SGHDN and FVKESK. CDR3 DNA: TGTGCCAGCAGCCAAGCTAGGGGAACCGGGGAGCTGTTTTTT. Amino acid sequence: CASSQARGTGELFF. The full variable domain, its missing parts supplied by reference TRBV14 and TRBJ2-2, is EAGVTQFPSHSVIEKGQTVTLRCDPISGHDNLYWYRRVMGKEIKFLLHFVKESKQDESGMPNNRFLAERTGGTYSTLKVQPAELEDSGVYFCASSQARGTGELFFGEGSRLTVL.

The chain is built from TRBV25-1 and TRBJ2-1; a weak D match, TRBD2 (5 bases). Germline-derived CDR1 and CDR2 are MGHDK and SYGVNS. This CDR3 spans 15 amino acids. Trimming left V 1 base short and J 7 bases short, with 14 bases between. Written as DNA, the CDR3 is TGTGCCAGCAGTGAATCGGCCTCCCGGAGGAATGAGCAGTTCTTC. It codes for CASSESASRRNEQFF.

The chain is built from TRBV9 and TRBJ2-3; 10 bases map to TRBD1. J lost 1 base, V lost 0 bases, and 2 bases had no gene match. Germline loops: CDR1 SGDLS, CDR2 YYNGEE. This CDR3 has 16 amino acids. The CDR3 DNA sequence: TGTGCCAGCAGCGTAGGTGGGACAGGGGGCACAGATACGCAGTATTTT. This encodes CASSVGGTGGTDTQYF.

J is TRBJ1-1 and V is TRBV19; D is uncertain. Trimming left V 6 bases short and J 1 base short, with 12 bases between. Germline assignment: CDR1 LNHDA and CDR2 SQIVND (reference sequence). The CDR3 runs to 14 residues. CDR3 sequence (DNA): TGTGCCAGTAGCGAGGGATGGGGGAACACTGAAGCTTTCTTT. Protein: CASSEGWGNTEAFF.

The rearrangement uses TRBV19 and TRBJ1-1, with TRBD1 matching over 7 bases. Germline V lookup: CDR1 LNHDA, CDR2 SQIVND (reference sequence). Trimming removed 5 bases from V and 2 bases from J; junction bases left unmatched: 5. The CDR3 has 14 residues. The CDR3 here is CASSGWDSNTEAFF. Here the CDR3 DNA reads TGTGCCAGTAGTGGGTGGGACAGCAACACTGAAGCTTTCTTT.

The chain is built from TRBV11-2 and TRBJ1-1, with a weak D call TRBD1 (6 bases). Germline CDR1 reads SGHAT; CDR2 reads FQNNGV. The CDR3 runs to 13 residues. V lost 5 bases, J lost 5 bases, and 12 bases lay in between. CDR3 coding DNA: TGTGCCAGCAGCCTACAGGGAAAAACTGAAGCTTTCTTT. As protein: CASSLQGKTEAFF.

The chain combines TRBV12-3 or TRBV12-4 with TRBJ1-6, with 8 bases that match TRBD1. The CDR3 length is 13 residues. V gave up 6 bases and J gave up 10 bases; unmatched junction bases: 5. The CDR3 loop is CASSNAGGSPLHF. In DNA form, the CDR3 reads TGTGCCAGCAGCAACGCAGGGGGCTCACCCCTCCACTTT.

The CDR3 loop is CASSLQAAYEQYF. The CDR3 bases are TGTGCCAGCAGTCTACAGGCAGCCTACGAGCAGTACTTC. The gene calls are TRBV2 and TRBJ2-7; possibly TRBD1 for D (5 bases). The V end lost 5 bases, the J end lost 2 bases, and 10 bases lay between the germline ends. The CDR3 spans 13 residues. Germline CDR1 and CDR2: SNHLY and FYNNEI.

This chain connects TRBV14 to TRBJ1-2; D remains ambiguous. Looked up from germline, CDR1 is SGHDN and CDR2 is FVKESK. Trimming pared 0 bases from V and 12 bases from J, leaving 8 bases between. This CDR3 is 11 amino acids long. CDR3 sequence: CASSQDYWNTF. For the CDR3, the DNA is TGTGCCAGCAGCCAAGATTATTGGAACACCTTC.

This chain uses TRBV5-5 with TRBJ1-5; D gene unclear. The germline V and J ends were trimmed by 4 bases and 0 bases, with 11 bases remaining between them. From germline, CDR1 is SGHKS and CDR2 YYEKEE (reference sequence). The CDR3 extends over 15 amino acids. The CDR3 coding sequence is TGTGCCAGCAGCCTGCGGGGAGATAGCAATCAGCCCCAGCATTTT. It translates to CASSLRGDSNQPQHF.

The chain links TRBV9 to TRBJ2-7; D is tentatively TRBD1 or TRBD2 (7 bases each). The CDR3 is 14 amino acids. Looked up from germline, CDR1 is SGDLS and CDR2 is YYNGEE. V gave up 4 bases and J gave up 7 bases, with 18 bases separating them. The CDR3 DNA is TGTGCCAGCAGCCAGGGGGATGGGCGGGAGGAGCAGTACTTC. It codes for CASSQGDGREEQYF.

The V call is TRBV15, the J call TRBJ2-6, with a weak D call TRBD1 (6 bases). Germline V CDR1 and CDR2: LNHNV, YYDKDF (reference sequence). CDR3 length equals 16 residues. Between the trimmed V and J ends, which lost 1 base and 0 bases, there was a span of 7 bases. The CDR3 DNA reads TGTGCCACCAGCAGAGGACAGGTCTCTGGGGCCAACGTCCTGACTTTC. Encoded protein: CATSRGQVSGANVLTF.

Written as DNA, the CDR3 is TGTGCCAGCAGCAAACAAGCGGGAGCCGGGGAGCTGTTTTTT. Amino acid sequence: CASSKQAGAGELFF. V is TRBV7-9 and J is TRBJ2-2, with 8 bases aligning to TRBD2. CDR1 and CDR2 from the germline V gene are SEHNR and FQNEAQ (reference sequence). This CDR3 has 14 residues. Trimming at V came to 5 bases and at J to 6 bases, leaving 5 bases not matched to a gene.

This chain links TRBV19 with TRBJ2-5; 7 nucleotides agree with TRBD1. With V trimmed by 5 bases and J by 4 bases, 7 bases remained unmatched. The CDR3 sequence is 14 residues long. Germline CDR1 LNHDA, CDR2 SQIVND (reference sequence). The CDR3 DNA sequence: TGTGCCAGTAGTCCCGGGACAGACCGAGAGACCCAGTACTTC. Translation gives CASSPGTDRETQYF.